This T cell receptor beta chain was obtained from a study of cytomegalovirus exposure and HLA in healthy donors. Study-level results: Altogether, 170 or so TCR beta chains were recorded as cytomegalovirus-associated. Most sequenced TCRs were rare (though some public TCRs occurred in many donors). Earlier analysis yielded a pattern in which most TCR beta V segments were productive about 87% or about 30% of the time.

CDR3 size: 18 residues. In its sample, this clone was seen once. As yet, its antigen is unknown. PCR primers comprised 60 Vbeta and 13 Jbeta primers. The assay was immunoSEQ multiplex PCR, and TCRdb's table has in-frame clones only and misses some. The data contain 200,000 to 250,000 clones, 70% to 85% of them singletons. Source material: PBMCs. The TCR originated in a woman aged 55-69 years in good health and CMV-seropositive. The genes are TRBV21-1 and TRBJ2-7; the table names TRBD2, a call not compared with the DNA. TRBV21-1 is a pseudogene locus. The CDR3 protein is CASSRGTGGAGGPGEQYF. The CDR3 bases are TGTGCCAGCAGCAGAGGGACGGGGGGTGCGGGAGGGCCAGGCGAGCAGTACTTC.